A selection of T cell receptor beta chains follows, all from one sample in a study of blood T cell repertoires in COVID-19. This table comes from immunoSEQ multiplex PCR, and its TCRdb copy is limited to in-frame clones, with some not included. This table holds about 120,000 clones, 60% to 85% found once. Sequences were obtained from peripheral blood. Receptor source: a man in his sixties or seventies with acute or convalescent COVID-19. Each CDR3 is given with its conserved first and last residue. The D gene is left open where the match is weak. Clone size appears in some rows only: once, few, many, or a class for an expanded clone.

cdr3_aa: CASSTGTDTQYF; cdr3_nt: TGTGCCAGCAGCACGGGCACAGATACGCAGTATTTT; clone_size: NA; d_call: NA; v_call: TRBV9; j_call: TRBJ2-3; cdr3_length: 12
cdr3_aa: CASSPGPGTEAFF; cdr3_nt: TGTGCCAGCAGCCCAGGGCCCGGCACTGAAGCTTTCTTT; clone_size: few; d_call: NA; v_call: TRBV7-3; j_call: TRBJ1-1; cdr3_length: 13
cdr3_aa: CASSLVAAPNSPLHF; cdr3_nt: TGTGCCAGCAGCTTGGTCGCAGCGCCAAATTCACCCCTCCACTTT; clone_size: NA; d_call: NA; v_call: TRBV5-6; j_call: TRBJ1-6; cdr3_length: 15
cdr3_aa: CASSQDSGSQHF; cdr3_nt: TGTGCCAGCAGCCAAGACTCAGGCTCCCAGCATTTT; clone_size: NA; d_call: NA; v_call: TRBV3-1/TRBV3-2; j_call: TRBJ1-5; cdr3_length: 12
cdr3_aa: CASSQDPRVGGYTF; cdr3_nt: TGTGCCAGCAGCCAAGATCCGAGGGTTGGGGGCTACACCTTC; clone_size: few; d_call: NA; v_call: TRBV3-1/TRBV3-2; j_call: TRBJ1-2; cdr3_length: 14
cdr3_aa: CASSLAELAGQETQYF; cdr3_nt: TGTGCCAGCAGCTTAGCGGAGCTAGCGGGACAAGAGACCCAGTACTTC; clone_size: NA; d_call: TRBD2; v_call: TRBV7-2; j_call: TRBJ2-5; cdr3_length: 16
cdr3_aa: CASSSGQGTDTQYF; cdr3_nt: TGTGCCAGCAGTTCTGGACAGGGCACAGATACGCAGTATTTT; clone_size: NA; d_call: TRBD1; v_call: TRBV28; j_call: TRBJ2-3; cdr3_length: 14
cdr3_aa: CASSLGGRGGFTGELFF; cdr3_nt: TGTGCCAGCAGCTTAGGCGGGAGGGGAGGATTCACCGGGGAGCTGTTTTTT; clone_size: few; d_call: TRBD2; v_call: TRBV7-6; j_call: TRBJ2-2; cdr3_length: 17
cdr3_aa: CASSTGTGGARYEQYF; cdr3_nt: TGTGCCAGTAGCACCGGGACAGGGGGCGCGAGGTACGAGCAGTACTTC; clone_size: NA; d_call: TRBD1; v_call: TRBV19; j_call: TRBJ2-7; cdr3_length: 16
cdr3_aa: CASSQDPPAVTEAFF; cdr3_nt: TGCGCCAGCAGCCAAGATCCCCCGGCGGTGACTGAAGCTTTCTTT; clone_size: NA; d_call: NA; v_call: TRBV4-3; j_call: TRBJ1-1; cdr3_length: 15
cdr3_aa: CARSKEEALNTEAFF; cdr3_nt: TGTGCCAGAAGCAAGGAAGAGGCGCTGAACACTGAAGCTTTCTTT; clone_size: NA; d_call: NA; v_call: TRBV7-5; j_call: TRBJ1-1; cdr3_length: 15
cdr3_aa: CASSLRQYTDTQYF; cdr3_nt: TGTGCCAGCAGCCTGCGACAGTACACAGATACGCAGTATTTT; clone_size: NA; d_call: NA; v_call: TRBV3-1/TRBV3-2; j_call: TRBJ2-3; cdr3_length: 14
cdr3_aa: CSVPGGTGPDTQYF; cdr3_nt: TGCAGCGTTCCCGGAGGGACAGGGCCAGATACGCAGTATTTT; clone_size: NA; d_call: TRBD1; v_call: TRBV29-1; j_call: TRBJ2-3; cdr3_length: 14
cdr3_aa: CASSFRSTEAFF; cdr3_nt: TGTGCCAGCAGTTTCAGAAGCACTGAAGCTTTCTTT; clone_size: NA; d_call: NA; v_call: TRBV12-3/TRBV12-4; j_call: TRBJ1-1; cdr3_length: 12
cdr3_aa: CATLYRDSNYEQYF; cdr3_nt: TGTGCCACACTATACCGGGACAGTAACTACGAGCAGTACTTC; clone_size: NA; d_call: TRBD1; v_call: TRBV19; j_call: TRBJ2-7; cdr3_length: 14
cdr3_aa: CASNYRGSYNEQFF; cdr3_nt: TGTGCCAGCAATTACAGGGGATCCTACAATGAGCAGTTCTTC; clone_size: NA; d_call: TRBD1; v_call: TRBV6-5; j_call: TRBJ2-1; cdr3_length: 14
cdr3_aa: CATSGTMEGELFF; cdr3_nt: TGTGCCACCAGCGGGACAATGGAGGGGGAGCTGTTTTTT; clone_size: NA; d_call: NA; v_call: TRBV15; j_call: TRBJ2-2; cdr3_length: 13
cdr3_aa: CASSEAGREAFF; cdr3_nt: TGTGCCAGCAGTGAAGCTGGGCGTGAAGCTTTCTTT; clone_size: NA; d_call: NA; v_call: TRBV2; j_call: TRBJ1-1; cdr3_length: 12
cdr3_aa: CASSTSRDEGYTF; cdr3_nt: TGTGCCAGCTCAACTAGCAGGGACGAGGGCTACACCTTC; clone_size: once; d_call: NA; v_call: TRBV18; j_call: TRBJ1-2; cdr3_length: 13
cdr3_aa: CASSQDPGLLNTEAFF; cdr3_nt: TGCGCCAGCAGCCAAGATCCGGGTCTTTTGAACACTGAAGCTTTCTTT; clone_size: NA; d_call: NA; v_call: TRBV4-1; j_call: TRBJ1-1; cdr3_length: 16
cdr3_aa: CASSINTGELFF; cdr3_nt: TGTGCCAGCAGTATAAACACCGGGGAGCTGTTTTTT; clone_size: NA; d_call: NA; v_call: TRBV12-3/TRBV12-4; j_call: TRBJ2-2; cdr3_length: 12
cdr3_aa: CASSPPYRAGLYNEQFF; cdr3_nt: TGTGCCAGCTCACCACCTTACCGGGCGGGGCTATACAATGAGCAGTTCTTC; clone_size: few; d_call: NA; v_call: TRBV18; j_call: TRBJ2-1; cdr3_length: 17
cdr3_aa: CASSLGGSGSYEQYF; cdr3_nt: TGCGCCAGCAGCTTGGGGGGTAGCGGGAGCTACGAGCAGTACTTC; clone_size: NA; d_call: TRBD2; v_call: TRBV5-1; j_call: TRBJ2-7; cdr3_length: 15
cdr3_aa: CASSLSGGNSPLHF; cdr3_nt: TGTGCCAGCAGCTTATCGGGGGGGAACTCACCCCTCCACTTT; clone_size: NA; d_call: NA; v_call: TRBV7-3; j_call: TRBJ1-6; cdr3_length: 14
cdr3_aa: CASSLEGPTGVRGYTF; cdr3_nt: TGTGCCAGCAGCTTGGAAGGCCCTACAGGGGTTCGTGGCTACACCTTC; clone_size: NA; d_call: TRBD1; v_call: TRBV5-6; j_call: TRBJ1-2; cdr3_length: 16
cdr3_aa: CASSLERRGGQETQYF; cdr3_nt: TGTGCCAGCAGCTTAGAGCGCCGGGGGGGACAAGAGACCCAGTACTTC; clone_size: NA; d_call: TRBD2; v_call: TRBV7-2; j_call: TRBJ2-5; cdr3_length: 16
cdr3_aa: CASSIGTGNMNTEAFF; cdr3_nt: TGTGCCAGTAGTATAGGGACAGGGAATATGAACACTGAAGCTTTCTTT; clone_size: NA; d_call: TRBD1; v_call: TRBV19; j_call: TRBJ1-1; cdr3_length: 16
cdr3_aa: CASSFYKGQGDHQPQHF; cdr3_nt: TGTGCCAGCAGTTTTTACAAGGGACAGGGGGATCATCAGCCCCAGCATTTT; clone_size: once; d_call: TRBD1; v_call: TRBV28; j_call: TRBJ1-5; cdr3_length: 17
cdr3_aa: CASSSPSGPTGELFF; cdr3_nt: TGTGCCAGCAGCTCCCCTAGCGGCCCCACCGGGGAGCTGTTTTTT; clone_size: NA; d_call: TRBD2; v_call: TRBV9; j_call: TRBJ2-2; cdr3_length: 15
cdr3_aa: CATSRDGSRAQPQHF; cdr3_nt: TGTGCCACCAGCAGAGATGGATCGAGGGCTCAGCCCCAGCATTTT; clone_size: few; d_call: NA; v_call: TRBV15; j_call: TRBJ1-5; cdr3_length: 15
cdr3_aa: CASSSTRVSTYNEQFF; cdr3_nt: TGTGCCAGCAGTTCTACCAGGGTCTCCACCTACAATGAGCAGTTCTTC; clone_size: NA; d_call: NA; v_call: TRBV7-9; j_call: TRBJ2-1; cdr3_length: 16
cdr3_aa: CASTRTGNNEQFF; cdr3_nt: TGTGCCAGTACCCGAACAGGGAACAATGAGCAGTTCTTC; clone_size: NA; d_call: NA; v_call: TRBV19; j_call: TRBJ2-1; cdr3_length: 13
cdr3_aa: CSARQGDEKLFF; cdr3_nt: TGCAGCGCCCGACAGGGAGATGAAAAACTGTTTTTT; clone_size: NA; d_call: TRBD1; v_call: TRBV29-1; j_call: TRBJ1-4; cdr3_length: 12
cdr3_aa: CASRHPPSDENTIYF; cdr3_nt: TGCGCCAGCAGGCATCCCCCGTCAGATGAAAACACCATATATTTT; clone_size: NA; d_call: NA; v_call: TRBV23-1; j_call: TRBJ1-3; cdr3_length: 15
cdr3_aa: CASSQIGTGNYGYTF; cdr3_nt: TGTGCCAGCAGCCAGATAGGGACAGGGAATTATGGCTACACCTTC; clone_size: few; d_call: TRBD1; v_call: TRBV4-2; j_call: TRBJ1-2; cdr3_length: 15
cdr3_aa: CASSDRRESEQYF; cdr3_nt: TGTGCCAGCAGTGATCGACGGGAAAGCGAGCAGTACTTC; clone_size: once; d_call: NA; v_call: TRBV6-1; j_call: TRBJ2-7; cdr3_length: 13
cdr3_aa: CASHRGPTGELFF; cdr3_nt: TGTGCCAGCCACAGGGGCCCCACCGGGGAGCTGTTTTTT; clone_size: NA; d_call: TRBD1; v_call: TRBV2; j_call: TRBJ2-2; cdr3_length: 13
cdr3_aa: CASSRTLAGGYNEQFF; cdr3_nt: TGTGCCAGCAGTCGAACGCTAGCGGGGGGTTACAATGAGCAGTTCTTC; clone_size: NA; d_call: TRBD2; v_call: TRBV6-6; j_call: TRBJ2-1; cdr3_length: 16
cdr3_aa: CASSLSGQPQHF; cdr3_nt: TGTGCCAGCAGTTTATCCGGTCAGCCCCAGCATTTT; clone_size: NA; d_call: NA; v_call: TRBV12-3/TRBV12-4; j_call: TRBJ1-5; cdr3_length: 12
cdr3_aa: CASSIDPAGGEQYF; cdr3_nt: TGTGCCAGTAGTATAGATCCAGCGGGAGGCGAGCAGTACTTC; clone_size: NA; d_call: TRBD2; v_call: TRBV19; j_call: TRBJ2-7; cdr3_length: 14
cdr3_aa: CASSQELPYEQYF; cdr3_nt: TGTGCCAGCAGCCAAGAACTACCCTACGAGCAGTACTTC; clone_size: NA; d_call: NA; v_call: TRBV3-1/TRBV3-2; j_call: TRBJ2-7; cdr3_length: 13
cdr3_aa: CASSQDKGTSGDTQYF; cdr3_nt: TGTGCCAGCAGCCAAGATAAAGGGACTAGCGGAGATACGCAGTATTTT; clone_size: NA; d_call: TRBD2; v_call: TRBV3-1/TRBV3-2; j_call: TRBJ2-3; cdr3_length: 16
cdr3_aa: CASSWGDSYEQYF; cdr3_nt: TGTGCCAGCAGCTGGGGGGACTCCTACGAGCAGTACTTC; clone_size: NA; d_call: NA; v_call: TRBV11-3; j_call: TRBJ2-7; cdr3_length: 13
cdr3_aa: CASRGQGVETQYF; cdr3_nt: TGTGCCAGCAGAGGACAGGGTGTAGAGACCCAGTACTTC; clone_size: NA; d_call: TRBD1; v_call: TRBV2; j_call: TRBJ2-5; cdr3_length: 13
cdr3_aa: CASSLGLAGVNEQFF; cdr3_nt: TGTGCCAGTAGCCTGGGACTAGCGGGGGTGAATGAGCAGTTCTTC; clone_size: NA; d_call: TRBD2; v_call: TRBV19; j_call: TRBJ2-1; cdr3_length: 15
cdr3_aa: CASSPTPGGAGNTIYF; cdr3_nt: TGTGCCAGCAGCCCGACCCCGGGGGGAGCTGGAAACACCATATATTTT; clone_size: NA; d_call: NA; v_call: TRBV9; j_call: TRBJ1-3; cdr3_length: 16
cdr3_aa: CASSAGWATNEKLFF; cdr3_nt: TGTGCCAGCAGCGCGGGGTGGGCAACTAATGAAAAACTGTTTTTT; clone_size: NA; d_call: NA; v_call: TRBV9; j_call: TRBJ1-4; cdr3_length: 15
cdr3_aa: CASSPPGTGSFYEQYF; cdr3_nt: TGTGCCAGCTCACCACCGGGGACTGGGAGCTTCTACGAGCAGTACTTC; clone_size: few; d_call: NA; v_call: TRBV18; j_call: TRBJ2-7; cdr3_length: 16
cdr3_aa: CASSYGQRGASEQFF; cdr3_nt: TGTGCCAGCAGTTACGGCCAGCGGGGGGCGTCTGAGCAGTTCTTC; clone_size: NA; d_call: TRBD2; v_call: TRBV6-6; j_call: TRBJ2-1; cdr3_length: 15
cdr3_aa: CASSPDSTNEKLFF; cdr3_nt: TGCGCCAGCAGCCCGGACTCCACTAATGAAAAACTGTTTTTT; clone_size: once; d_call: NA; v_call: TRBV5-1; j_call: TRBJ1-4; cdr3_length: 14
cdr3_aa: CASSLRVAGISNQPQHF; cdr3_nt: TGTGCCAGCAGCCTCCGGGTGGCGGGCATTAGCAATCAGCCCCAGCATTTT; clone_size: NA; d_call: NA; v_call: TRBV5-6; j_call: TRBJ1-5; cdr3_length: 17